The rows below give T cell receptor beta chains drawn from one sample of a study of cytomegalovirus exposure and HLA in healthy donors. Only in-frame clones appear in the TCRdb table, and some are missing; sequencing was by immunoSEQ multiplex PCR. The sample lists roughly 130,000 clones, 65% to 90% occurring once. The source material was PBMCs. All receptors come from a middle-aged man in good health and CMV-seronegative. Both conserved end residues are part of each CDR3. The D gene is left open where the match is weak. Clone size appears in some rows only: once, few, many, or a class for an expanded clone.

TRBJ2-2 | TRBV6-5 | few | NA | TGTGCCAGCAGTCCCCGACAGTTGCGGACCGGGGAGCTGTTTTTT | CASSPRQLRTGELFF
TRBJ2-1 | TRBV13 | NA | NA | TGTGCCAGCAGCTCCGTTCTAGCCTCCTACAATGAGCAGTTCTTC | CASSSVLASYNEQFF
TRBJ2-1 | TRBV7-9 | NA | TRBD1 | TGTGCCAGCAGCCCGAACCGGGACAGGGGTTACAATGAGCAGTTCTTC | CASSPNRDRGYNEQFF
TRBJ2-7 | TRBV5-5 | NA | NA | TGTGCCAGCAGCTCGACTATCTACGGGGGCGAGCAGTACTTC | CASSSTIYGGEQYF
TRBJ1-1 | TRBV5-4 | NA | TRBD1 | TGTGCCAGCAGCCGAACCATTACAGGGGCGGCCTCCACTGAAGCTTTCTTT | CASSRTITGAASTEAFF
TRBJ1-6 | TRBV5-8 | NA | NA | TGTGCCAGCAGCCGTCTCAGTCTCGGGGTCCCACCCCTCCACTTT | CASSRLSLGVPPLHF
TRBJ1-2 | TRBV6-6 | NA | NA | TGTGCCAGCAGTTACTCCCAAATCGGCAGGGGTCACACCTTC | CASSYSQIGRGHTF
TRBJ1-1 | TRBV6-1 | medium-sized | TRBD1 | TGTGCCAGCAGCGAAGACCGTCGGACAGGCGGTACTTTCTTT | CASSEDRRTGGTFF
TRBJ2-1 | TRBV5-6 | NA | NA | TGTGCCAGCAGCTTGGTAGGGAGGATGGGATATAGCTCCTACAATGAGCAGTTCTTC | CASSLVGRMGYSSYNEQFF
TRBJ1-2 | TRBV5-4 | NA | NA | TGTGCCAGCAGCCCCTCCGACAGAATTCCTCTTTATGGCTACACCTTC | CASSPSDRIPLYGYTF
TRBJ1-6 | TRBV5-5 | NA | NA | TGTGCCAGCAGCGTCACCGCAGGGATAGGCTCACCCCTCCACTTT | CASSVTAGIGSPLHF
TRBJ2-7 | TRBV30 | NA | TRBD1 | TGTGCCTGGAGCCCACAGATAGGGACAGCACGGTACTTC | CAWSPQIGTARYF
TRBJ1-5 | TRBV4-1 | few | NA | TGCGCCAGCAGCCAGGAGCAGGGCGGCAATCAGCCCCAGCATTTT | CASSQEQGGNQPQHF
TRBJ2-3 | TRBV5-4 | NA | NA | TGTGCCAGCAGCTCAGAGAGCGGCACAGATACGCAGTATTTT | CASSSESGTDTQYF
TRBJ2-7 | TRBV4-2 | few | TRBD2 | TGTGCCAGCAGCCCTAGCGGGGCCTCCTACGAGCAGTACTTC | CASSPSGASYEQYF
TRBJ2-1 | TRBV10-2 | NA | NA | TGCGCCAGCACTGACCCTGGGAGCTCCTACAATGAGCAGTTCTTC | CASTDPGSSYNEQFF
TRBJ2-7 | TRBV6-6 | NA | TRBD1 | TGTGCCAGCAGGCTACAGGGGGCAAGGTACGAGCAGTACTTC | CASRLQGARYEQYF
TRBJ1-6 | TRBV14 | NA | NA | TGTGCCAGCAGCCGAAACATGGGCCGTAATTCACCCCTCCACTTT | CASSRNMGRNSPLHF
TRBJ1-1 | TRBV7-9 | NA | NA | TGTGCCAGCAGCTTAGCGAATCAGGCAGGGGTCGGCACTGAAGCTTTCTTT | CASSLANQAGVGTEAFF
TRBJ1-1 | TRBV29-1 | NA | TRBD1 | TGCAGCGTGGAGAGGACAGGCGGTGCCGCTGAAGCTTTCTTT | CSVERTGGAAEAFF
TRBJ2-5 | TRBV19 | NA | NA | TGTGCCACGACGGACCGGCCGGGGGAGACCCAGTACTTC | CATTDRPGETQYF
TRBJ2-7 | TRBV30 | NA | TRBD2 | TGTGCCTGGAGTGCAGCCGGGACTAGCGGGGGAAGCTCCTACGAGCAGTACTTC | CAWSAAGTSGGSSYEQYF
TRBJ1-2 | TRBV4-1 | NA | TRBD1 | TGCGCCAGCAGCCAACCGACCCGGGACAGATACTATGGCTACACCTTC | CASSQPTRDRYYGYTF
TRBJ2-5 | TRBV5-1 | NA | NA | TGCGCCAGCAGCTTGGGAGTGGGGCTGGAGAAGACCCAGTACTTC | CASSLGVGLEKTQYF
TRBJ1-4 | TRBV27 | NA | NA | TGTGCCAGCAGTTTATCGGGAGGGGGTGAAAAACTGTTTTTT | CASSLSGGGEKLFF
TRBJ2-7 | TRBV4-1 | NA | NA | TGCGCCAGCAGCCTGCAGGGGCAGGGGTTGTCGTACGAGCAGTACTTC | CASSLQGQGLSYEQYF
TRBJ2-3 | TRBV28 | NA | NA | TGTGCCAGCAGTTTATCCTCAGATACGCAGTATTTT | CASSLSSDTQYF
TRBJ2-7 | TRBV4-3 | NA | NA | TGCGCCAGCAGCCAAGATCTGTCGTCGGGAAACGAGCAGTACTTC | CASSQDLSSGNEQYF
TRBJ2-7 | TRBV13 | NA | NA | TGTGCCAGCAGCTTAGGTCCTGCGAGCTCCTACGAGCAGTACTTC | CASSLGPASSYEQYF
TRBJ1-1 | TRBV7-3 | NA | NA | TGTGCCAGCAGCTCGGCGGCGGGGACTGAAGCTTTCTTT | CASSSAAGTEAFF
TRBJ1-1 | TRBV19 | NA | NA | TGTGCCAGTAGCACCGGGGTGAACACTGAAGCTTTCTTT | CASSTGVNTEAFF
TRBJ2-3 | TRBV2 | NA | NA | TGTGCCAGCAAGAGGACTACCCGCTTGGGTACGCAGTATTTT | CASKRTTRLGTQYF
TRBJ1-1 | TRBV5-1 | NA | NA | TGCGCCAGCAGCCAATCTGCGTCGGGTACTGAAGCTTTCTTT | CASSQSASGTEAFF
TRBJ1-2 | TRBV29-1 | NA | NA | TGCAGCGTGCGGATATCGGGGGGTGAAGGCTACACCTTC | CSVRISGGEGYTF
TRBJ1-4 | TRBV29-1 | NA | TRBD1 | TGCAGCGGACTCAAGACAGGGATGGGTGAAAAACTGTTTTTT | CSGLKTGMGEKLFF
TRBJ2-2 | TRBV5-1 | NA | NA | TGCGCCAGCAGCTTGGTAGCAAGAAACACCGGGGAGCTGTTTTTT | CASSLVARNTGELFF
TRBJ1-2 | TRBV29-1 | NA | NA | TGCAGCGTTGAACACGGTTTGGGAGGGGAGTTC | CSVEHGLGGEF
TRBJ2-7 | TRBV5-1 | NA | TRBD2 | TGCGCCAGCAGCTTCTTAGCGGGCTACGAGCAGTACTTC | CASSFLAGYEQYF
TRBJ1-2 | TRBV5-4 | NA | TRBD1 | TGTGCCAGCAGACAGACAGGGGGTCCCCCTGGCTACACCTTC | CASRQTGGPPGYTF
TRBJ2-3 | TRBV6-6 | NA | NA | TGTGCCAGCAACAGGATGTCAGATACGCAGTATTTT | CASNRMSDTQYF
TRBJ1-2 | TRBV7-9 | once | TRBD1 | TGTGCCAGCAGCTCCCTCCTTCGGACAGGGTTAAACTATGGCTACACCTTC | CASSSLLRTGLNYGYTF
TRBJ1-1 | TRBV6-5 | few | NA | TGTGCCAGCAGTGACAGTTACATGAACACTGAAGCTTTCTTT | CASSDSYMNTEAFF
TRBJ1-4 | TRBV2 | NA | NA | TGTGCCAGCCGCCGAGGGTGGGGGGATGCGAATGAAAAACTGTTTTTT | CASRRGWGDANEKLFF
TRBJ2-2 | TRBV5-6 | NA | NA | TGTGCCAGCAGCTTCGGGTTTACCGGGGAGCTGTTTTTT | CASSFGFTGELFF
TRBJ1-2 | TRBV19 | NA | TRBD1 | TGTGCCAGTAGTATAGCTGCCGGGACAGTCTATGGCTACACCTTC | CASSIAAGTVYGYTF
TRBJ1-2 | TRBV11-2 | NA | NA | TGTGCCAGCAGCTCGCGACTAAACTCACGGGCAGGCTACACCTTC | CASSSRLNSRAGYTF
TRBJ2-1 | TRBV5-1 | NA | TRBD2 | TGCGCCAGCAGCCTCACTAGCGGGGGACCTTACAATGAGCAGTTCTTC | CASSLTSGGPYNEQFF
TRBJ2-3 | TRBV10-1 | few | NA | TGCGCCAGTAGCAGCGGAGGCACAGATACGCAGTATTTT | CASSSGGTDTQYF